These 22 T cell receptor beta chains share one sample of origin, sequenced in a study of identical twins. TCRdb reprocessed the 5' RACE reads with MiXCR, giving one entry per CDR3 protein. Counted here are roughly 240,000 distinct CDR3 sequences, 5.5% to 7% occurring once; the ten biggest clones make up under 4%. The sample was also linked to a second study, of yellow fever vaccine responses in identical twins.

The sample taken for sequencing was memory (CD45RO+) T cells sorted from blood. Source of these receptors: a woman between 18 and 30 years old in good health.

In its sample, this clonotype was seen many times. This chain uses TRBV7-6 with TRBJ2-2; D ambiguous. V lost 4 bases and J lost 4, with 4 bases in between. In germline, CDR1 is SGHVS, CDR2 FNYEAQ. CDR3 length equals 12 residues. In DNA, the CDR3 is TGTGCCAGCAGCTGGAGCACCGGGGAGCTGTTTTTT. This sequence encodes CASSWSTGELFF.

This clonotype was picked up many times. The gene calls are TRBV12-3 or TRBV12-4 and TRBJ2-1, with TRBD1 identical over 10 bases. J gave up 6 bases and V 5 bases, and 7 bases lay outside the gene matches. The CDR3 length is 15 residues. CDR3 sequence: CASSLGQGISNEQFF. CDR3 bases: TGTGCCAGCAGTCTGGGACAGGGGATTTCCAATGAGCAGTTCTTC.

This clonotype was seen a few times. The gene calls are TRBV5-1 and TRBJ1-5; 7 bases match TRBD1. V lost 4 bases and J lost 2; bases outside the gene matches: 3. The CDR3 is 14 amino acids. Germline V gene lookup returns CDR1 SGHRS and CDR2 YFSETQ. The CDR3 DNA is TGCGCCAGCAGCGACGGACAGGGCAATCAGCCCCAGCATTTT. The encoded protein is CASSDGQGNQPQHF.

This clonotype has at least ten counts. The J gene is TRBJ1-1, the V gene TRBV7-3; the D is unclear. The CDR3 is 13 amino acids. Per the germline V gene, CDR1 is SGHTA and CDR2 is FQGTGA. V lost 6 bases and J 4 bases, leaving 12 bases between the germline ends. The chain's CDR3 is CASSQNMGTEAFF. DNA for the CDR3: TGTGCCAGCAGTCAAAATATGGGCACTGAAGCTTTCTTT.

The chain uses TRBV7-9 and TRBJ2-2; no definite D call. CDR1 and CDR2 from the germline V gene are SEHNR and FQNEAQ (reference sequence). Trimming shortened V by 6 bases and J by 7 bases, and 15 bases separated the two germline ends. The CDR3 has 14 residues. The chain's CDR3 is CASRKTSVDGELFF. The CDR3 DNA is TGTGCCAGCAGAAAGACATCGGTGGACGGGGAGCTGTTTTTT.

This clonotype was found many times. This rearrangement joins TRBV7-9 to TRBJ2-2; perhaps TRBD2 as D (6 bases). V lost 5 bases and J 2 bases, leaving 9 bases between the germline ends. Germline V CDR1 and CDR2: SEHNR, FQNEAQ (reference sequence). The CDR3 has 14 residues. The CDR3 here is CASSGGVNTGELFF. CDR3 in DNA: TGTGCCAGCAGCGGCGGGGTAAACACCGGGGAGCTGTTTTTT.

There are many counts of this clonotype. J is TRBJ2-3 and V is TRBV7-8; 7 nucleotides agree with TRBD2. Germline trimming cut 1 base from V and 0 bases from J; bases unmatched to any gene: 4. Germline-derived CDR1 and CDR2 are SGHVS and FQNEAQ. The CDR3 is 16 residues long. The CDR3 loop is CASSLGGGPSTDTQYF. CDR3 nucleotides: TGTGCCAGCAGCTTAGGGGGGGGTCCTAGCACAGATACGCAGTATTTT.

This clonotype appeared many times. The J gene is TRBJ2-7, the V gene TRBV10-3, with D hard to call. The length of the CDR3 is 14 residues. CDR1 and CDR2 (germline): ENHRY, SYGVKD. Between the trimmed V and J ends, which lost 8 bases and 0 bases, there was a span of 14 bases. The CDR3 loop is CAIGPLVGSYEQYF. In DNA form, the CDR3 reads TGTGCCATCGGGCCCCTCGTGGGCTCCTACGAGCAGTACTTC.

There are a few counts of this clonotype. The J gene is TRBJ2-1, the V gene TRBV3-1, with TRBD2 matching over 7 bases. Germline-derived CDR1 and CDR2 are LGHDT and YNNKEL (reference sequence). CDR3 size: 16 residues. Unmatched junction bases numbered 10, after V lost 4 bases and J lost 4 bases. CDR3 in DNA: TGTGCCAGCAGCCCAACCTGGGGAGGGACTTACAATGAGCAGTTCTTC. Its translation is CASSPTWGGTYNEQFF.

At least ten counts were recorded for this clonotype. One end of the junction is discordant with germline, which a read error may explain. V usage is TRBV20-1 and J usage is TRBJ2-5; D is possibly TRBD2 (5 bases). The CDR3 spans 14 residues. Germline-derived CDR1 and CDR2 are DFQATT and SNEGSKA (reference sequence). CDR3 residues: CSAREGSHQETQYF. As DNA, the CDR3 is TGCAGTGCTCGAGAGGGTTCGCACCAAGAGACCCAGTACTTC.

This CDR3 is CSVSLGTASTDTQYF. For the CDR3, the DNA is TGCAGCGTGTCTTTGGGGACAGCAAGCACAGATACGCAGTATTTT. This chain uses TRBV29-1 with TRBJ2-3; 7 bases match TRBD1. V was pared by 6 bases and J by 0 bases, with 9 bases of the junction left unmatched. The CDR3 length is 15 residues. CDR1 SQVTM and CDR2 ANQGSEA come from the germline V gene.

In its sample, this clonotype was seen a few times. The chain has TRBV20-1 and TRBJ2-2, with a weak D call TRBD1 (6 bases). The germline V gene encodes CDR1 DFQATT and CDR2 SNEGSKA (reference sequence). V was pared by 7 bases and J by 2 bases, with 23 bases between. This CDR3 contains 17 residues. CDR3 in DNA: TGCAGTGTGCTCACACGGACCGGGACAAGAAACACCGGGGAGCTGTTTTTT. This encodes CSVLTRTGTRNTGELFF.

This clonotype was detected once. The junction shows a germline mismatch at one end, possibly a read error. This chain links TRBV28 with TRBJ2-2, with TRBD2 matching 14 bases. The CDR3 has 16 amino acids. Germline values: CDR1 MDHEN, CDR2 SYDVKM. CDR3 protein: CGSSPRTSGRTGELFF. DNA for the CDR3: TGTGGCAGCAGTCCCCGGACTAGCGGGAGGACCGGGGAGCTGTTTTTT.

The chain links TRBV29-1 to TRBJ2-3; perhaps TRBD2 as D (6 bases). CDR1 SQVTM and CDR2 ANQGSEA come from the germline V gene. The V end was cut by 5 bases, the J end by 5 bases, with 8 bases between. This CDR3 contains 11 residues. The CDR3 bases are TGCAGCGTTTGGAGGGAAGATACGCAGTATTTT. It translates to CSVWREDTQYF.

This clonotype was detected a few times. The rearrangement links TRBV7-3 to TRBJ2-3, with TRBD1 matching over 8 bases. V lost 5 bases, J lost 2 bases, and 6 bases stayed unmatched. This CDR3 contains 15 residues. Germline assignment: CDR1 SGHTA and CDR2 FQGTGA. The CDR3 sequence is CASSRWTGNTDTQYF. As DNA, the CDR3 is TGTGCCAGCAGCCGCTGGACAGGGAACACAGATACGCAGTATTTT.

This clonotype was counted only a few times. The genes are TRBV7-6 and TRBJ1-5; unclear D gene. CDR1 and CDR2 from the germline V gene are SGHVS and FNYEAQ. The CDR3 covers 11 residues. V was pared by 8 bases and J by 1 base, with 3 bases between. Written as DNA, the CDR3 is TGTGCCAGCGGGAGCAATCAGCCCCAGCATTTT. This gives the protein CASGSNQPQHF.

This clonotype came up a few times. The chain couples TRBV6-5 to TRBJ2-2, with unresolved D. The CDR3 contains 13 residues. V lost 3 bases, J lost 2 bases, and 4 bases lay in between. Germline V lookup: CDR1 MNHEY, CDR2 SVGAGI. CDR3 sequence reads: CASSYVNTGELFF. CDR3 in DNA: TGTGCCAGCAGTTATGTCAACACCGGGGAGCTGTTTTTT.

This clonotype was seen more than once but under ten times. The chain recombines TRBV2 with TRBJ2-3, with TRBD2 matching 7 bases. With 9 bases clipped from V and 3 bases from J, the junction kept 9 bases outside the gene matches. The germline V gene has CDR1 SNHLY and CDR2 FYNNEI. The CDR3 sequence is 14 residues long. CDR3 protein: CASNLAEITDTQYF. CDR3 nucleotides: TGTGCCAGTAATCTAGCGGAAATTACAGATACGCAGTATTTT.

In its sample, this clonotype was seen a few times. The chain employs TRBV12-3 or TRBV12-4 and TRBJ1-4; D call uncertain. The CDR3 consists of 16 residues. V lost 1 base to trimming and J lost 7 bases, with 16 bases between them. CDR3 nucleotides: TGTGCCAGCAGTTTAGAGGCCCGGGGTTCGGGTGAAAAACTGTTTTTT. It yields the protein CASSLEARGSGEKLFF.

CDR3 bases: TGCAGTGCCCCCCGACTAGCTTCCCAAGAGACCCAGTACTTC. Encoded protein: CSAPRLASQETQYF. This chain joins TRBV20-1 and TRBJ2-5; 7 nucleotides line up with TRBD2. CDR3 size: 14 residues. Germline-derived CDR1 and CDR2 are DFQATT and SNEGSKA (reference sequence). The V gene end was trimmed by 6 bases and the J gene end by 1 base; junction bases not matched to a gene: 8.

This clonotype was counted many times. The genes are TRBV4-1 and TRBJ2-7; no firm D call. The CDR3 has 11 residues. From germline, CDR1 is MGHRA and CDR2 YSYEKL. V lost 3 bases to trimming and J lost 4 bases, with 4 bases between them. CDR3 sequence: CASSHGYEQYF. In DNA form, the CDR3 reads TGCGCCAGCAGCCATGGGTACGAGCAGTACTTC.

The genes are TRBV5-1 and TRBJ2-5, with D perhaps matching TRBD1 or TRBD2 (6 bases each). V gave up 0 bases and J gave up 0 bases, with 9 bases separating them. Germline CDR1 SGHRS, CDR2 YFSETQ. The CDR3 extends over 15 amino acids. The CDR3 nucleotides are TGCGCCAGCAGCTTGGAGGGGGGACACCAAGAGACCCAGTACTTC. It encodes CASSLEGGHQETQYF.